A selection of T cell receptor beta chains follows, all from one sample in a study of blood T cell repertoires in COVID-19. The assay was immunoSEQ multiplex PCR, and TCRdb's table has in-frame clones only and misses some. The profile shows under 300,000 clones, around three quarters of them singletons. The sequenced sample was peripheral blood. The receptors come from a woman of 80 years or more with acute or convalescent COVID-19. CDR3s include the opening cysteine and the closing phenylalanine or tryptophan. A D gene is named only where the DNA matches it firmly. Clone size is given for some rows only: seen once, a few or many times, or a class if the clone is expanded.

j_call	d_call	clone_size	v_call	cdr3_nt	cdr3_aa
TRBJ1-5	NA	NA	TRBV7-9	TGTGCCAGCAGCTTAGGGGTAGGAGAAGCCCAGCATTTT	CASSLGVGEAQHF
TRBJ2-7	NA	few	TRBV2	TGTGCCAGCAGTGGGGCAGGATTGACCTACGAGCAGTACTTC	CASSGAGLTYEQYF
TRBJ1-2	TRBD1	NA	TRBV18	TGTGCCAGCTCACCAACCGGGACAGGGAATCGGTATGGCTACACCTTC	CASSPTGTGNRYGYTF
TRBJ1-2	NA	few	TRBV7-2	TGTGCCAGCAGCTTAGGGGGACTACCTAACTATGGCTACACCTTC	CASSLGGLPNYGYTF
TRBJ2-7	TRBD1	NA	TRBV7-9	TGTGCCAGCAGCGCGGACAGGGGGCTCGGGTACGAGCAGTACTTC	CASSADRGLGYEQYF
TRBJ2-2	NA	NA	TRBV5-1	TGCGCCAGCAGCTTGGGACAACTGAACACCGGGGAGCTGTTTTTT	CASSLGQLNTGELFF
TRBJ1-4	NA	NA	TRBV6-5	TGTGCCAGCAGTTTGACAGTCCAAAATGAAAAACTGTTTTTT	CASSLTVQNEKLFF
TRBJ2-4	TRBD2	NA	TRBV25-1	TGTGCCAGCAGTGGGGTAGCGGGGGGAATTCAGTACTTC	CASSGVAGGIQYF
TRBJ1-2	NA	NA	TRBV5-1	TGCGCCAGCAGCTTCAACAGGGAGGGTAACTATGGCTACACCTTC	CASSFNREGNYGYTF
TRBJ2-3	TRBD1	NA	TRBV4-3	TGCGCCAGCAGCCAGATAAGAGGCGGACAGGGCGGCACAGATACGCAGTATTTT	CASSQIRGGQGGTDTQYF
TRBJ2-3	TRBD2	NA	TRBV6-7	TGTGCCAGCAGTCCACCTCCTAGCGGGAGGGCCTGCAGTTACCCAGATACGCAGTATTTT	CASSPPPSGRACSYPDTQYF